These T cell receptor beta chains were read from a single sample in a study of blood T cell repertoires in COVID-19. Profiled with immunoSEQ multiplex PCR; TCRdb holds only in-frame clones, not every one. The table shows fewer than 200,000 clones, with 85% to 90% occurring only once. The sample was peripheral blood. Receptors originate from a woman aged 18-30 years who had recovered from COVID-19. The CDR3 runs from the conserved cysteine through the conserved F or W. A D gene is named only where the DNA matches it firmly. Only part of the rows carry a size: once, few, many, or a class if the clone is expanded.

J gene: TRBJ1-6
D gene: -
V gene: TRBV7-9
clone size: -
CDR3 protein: CASVPPRYNSPLHF
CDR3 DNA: TGTGCCAGCGTCCCGCCGCGGTATAATTCACCCCTCCACTTT

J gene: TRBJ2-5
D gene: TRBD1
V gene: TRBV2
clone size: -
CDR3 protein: CASSVDRGKETQYF
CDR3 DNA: TGTGCCAGCTCTGTGGACAGGGGAAAAGAGACCCAGTACTTC

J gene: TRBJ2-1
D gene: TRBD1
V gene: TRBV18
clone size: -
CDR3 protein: CASSPDRGRLNEQFF
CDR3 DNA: TGTGCCAGCTCTCCGGACAGGGGTCGCCTCAATGAGCAGTTCTTC

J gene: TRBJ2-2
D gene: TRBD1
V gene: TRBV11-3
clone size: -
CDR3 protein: CASSYAHRGPNTGELFF
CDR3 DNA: TGTGCCAGCAGCTACGCCCACAGGGGCCCGAACACCGGGGAGCTGTTTTTT

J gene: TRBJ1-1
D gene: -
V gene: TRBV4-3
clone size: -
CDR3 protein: CASSRGGGLDTEAFF
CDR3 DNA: TGCGCCAGCAGCCGGGGGGGCGGGCTGGACACTGAAGCTTTCTTT

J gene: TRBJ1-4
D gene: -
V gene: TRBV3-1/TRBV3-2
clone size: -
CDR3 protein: CASSQARARKLFF
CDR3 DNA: TGTGCCAGCAGCCAAGCCAGGGCGAGAAAACTGTTTTTT

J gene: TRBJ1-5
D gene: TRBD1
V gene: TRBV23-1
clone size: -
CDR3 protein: CASSLRTGVRQPQHF
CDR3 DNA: TGCGCCAGCAGTCTCCGGACAGGGGTGCGTCAGCCCCAGCATTTT

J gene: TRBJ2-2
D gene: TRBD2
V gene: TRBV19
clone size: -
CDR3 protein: CASSLSGRAGELFF
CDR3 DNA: TGTGCCAGTAGTTTGAGCGGGAGGGCCGGGGAGCTGTTTTTT

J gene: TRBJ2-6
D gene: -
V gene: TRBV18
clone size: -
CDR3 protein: CASSEQGANVLTF
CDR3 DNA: TGTGCCAGCTCAGAACAGGGGGCCAACGTCCTGACTTTC

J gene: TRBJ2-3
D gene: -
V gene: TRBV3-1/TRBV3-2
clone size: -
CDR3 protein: CASGNMVAPQYF
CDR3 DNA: TGTGCCAGCGGTAATATGGTAGCCCCACAGTATTTT

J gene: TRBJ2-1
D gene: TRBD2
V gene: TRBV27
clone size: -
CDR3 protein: CASRPLAGGRNEQFF
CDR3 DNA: TGTGCCAGCAGACCGCTGGCGGGAGGGAGAAATGAGCAGTTCTTC

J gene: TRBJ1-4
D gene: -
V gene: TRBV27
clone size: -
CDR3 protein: CASSLLGRTNEKLFF
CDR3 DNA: TGTGCCAGCAGTTTACTCGGGAGAACTAATGAAAAACTGTTTTTT

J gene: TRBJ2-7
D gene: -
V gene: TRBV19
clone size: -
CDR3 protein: CASSLASSSYEQYF
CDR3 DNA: TGTGCCAGTAGTTTGGCTAGCAGCTCCTACGAGCAGTACTTC

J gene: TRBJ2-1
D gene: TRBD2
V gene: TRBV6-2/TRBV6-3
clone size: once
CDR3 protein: CASSLADPSYNEQFF
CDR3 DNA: TGTGCCAGCAGCCTAGCGGACCCCTCCTACAATGAGCAGTTCTTC

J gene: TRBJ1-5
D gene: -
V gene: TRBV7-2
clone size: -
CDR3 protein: CASSSGSRVSNQPQHF
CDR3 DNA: TGTGCCAGCAGCTCCGGGTCCAGGGTTAGCAATCAGCCCCAGCATTTT

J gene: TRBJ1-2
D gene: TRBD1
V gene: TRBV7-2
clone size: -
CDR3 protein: CASSPRTGTGGYTF
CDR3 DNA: TGTGCCAGCAGCCCCAGGACAGGGACGGGTGGCTACACCTTC

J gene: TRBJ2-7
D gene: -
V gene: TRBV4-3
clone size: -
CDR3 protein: CASSQAAGVSYEQYF
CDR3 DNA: TGCGCCAGCAGCCAAGCCGCAGGGGTTTCCTACGAGCAGTACTTC

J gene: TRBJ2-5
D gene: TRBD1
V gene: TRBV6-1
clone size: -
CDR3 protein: CASSATPQDRWETQYF
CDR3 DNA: TGTGCCAGCAGTGCCACCCCACAGGACAGGTGGGAGACCCAGTACTTC

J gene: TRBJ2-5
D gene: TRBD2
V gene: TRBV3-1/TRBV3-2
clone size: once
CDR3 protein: CASSQDRGTRDQETQYF
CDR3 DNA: TGTGCCAGCAGCCAAGATCGGGGGACTAGAGACCAAGAGACCCAGTACTTC

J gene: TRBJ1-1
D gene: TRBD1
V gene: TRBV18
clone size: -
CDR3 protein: CASSRDRAFFMNTEAFF
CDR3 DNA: TGTGCCAGCTCCCGGGACAGGGCCTTTTTTATGAACACTGAAGCTTTCTTT

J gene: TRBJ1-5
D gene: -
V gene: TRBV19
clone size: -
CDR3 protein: CAIGGADYSNQPQHF
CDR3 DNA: TGTGCCATCGGTGGGGCGGACTATAGCAATCAGCCCCAGCATTTT

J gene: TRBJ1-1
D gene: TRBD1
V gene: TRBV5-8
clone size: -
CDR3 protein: CASSPGTGWGNTEAFF
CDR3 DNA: TGTGCCAGCAGTCCCGGGACAGGGTGGGGCAACACTGAAGCTTTCTTT

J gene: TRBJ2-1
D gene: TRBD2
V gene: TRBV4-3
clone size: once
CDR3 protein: CASSPSPGGPDEQFF
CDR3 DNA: TGCGCCAGCAGCCCCAGCCCGGGGGGGCCCGATGAGCAGTTCTTC

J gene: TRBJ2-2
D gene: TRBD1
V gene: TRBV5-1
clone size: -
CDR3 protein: CASSLAGGQGYTGELFF
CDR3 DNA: TGCGCCAGCAGCTTGGCCGGGGGACAGGGGTACACCGGGGAGCTGTTTTTT

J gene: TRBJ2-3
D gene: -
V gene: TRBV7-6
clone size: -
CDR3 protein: CASTPTGSGGTDTQYF
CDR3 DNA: TGTGCCAGCACCCCTACGGGATCTGGGGGCACAGATACGCAGTATTTT

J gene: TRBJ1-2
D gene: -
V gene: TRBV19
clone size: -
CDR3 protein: CASSTYGQSYGYTF
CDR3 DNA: TGTGCCAGTAGTACATACGGACAGAGCTATGGCTACACCTTC

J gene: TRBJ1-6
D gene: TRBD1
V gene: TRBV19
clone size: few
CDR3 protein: CASQTDRTGNSPLHF
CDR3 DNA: TGTGCCAGTCAAACCGATAGGACAGGGAATTCACCCCTCCACTTT

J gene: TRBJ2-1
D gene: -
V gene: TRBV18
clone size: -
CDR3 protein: CASSPGTSGAYNEQFF
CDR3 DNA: TGTGCCAGCTCACCCGGGACATCTGGTGCCTACAATGAGCAGTTCTTC

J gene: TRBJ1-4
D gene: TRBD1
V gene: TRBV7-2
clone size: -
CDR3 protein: CASSFYRGGTNEKLFF
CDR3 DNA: TGTGCCAGCAGCTTCTACAGGGGGGGGACTAATGAAAAACTGTTTTTT

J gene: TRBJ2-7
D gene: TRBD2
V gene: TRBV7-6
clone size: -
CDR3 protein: CASSPNSGGYEQYF
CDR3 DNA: TGTGCCAGCAGCCCCAATTCGGGGGGCTACGAGCAGTACTTC

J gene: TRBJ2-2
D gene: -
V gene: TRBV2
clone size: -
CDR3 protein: CASPKAPGVGTGELFF
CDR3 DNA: TGTGCCAGCCCCAAAGCTCCAGGGGTGGGAACCGGGGAGCTGTTTTTT

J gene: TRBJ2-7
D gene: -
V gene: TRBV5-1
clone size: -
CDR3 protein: CASSLMSPSYEQYF
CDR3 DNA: TGCGCCAGCAGCCTCATGAGTCCTTCCTACGAGCAGTACTTC

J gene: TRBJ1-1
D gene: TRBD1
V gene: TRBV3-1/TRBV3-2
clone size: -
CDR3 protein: CASSERQGVKVRGPGAEAFF
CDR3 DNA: TGTGCCAGCAGCGAAAGACAGGGTGTCAAAGTACGGGGCCCTGGCGCTGAAGCTTTCTTT

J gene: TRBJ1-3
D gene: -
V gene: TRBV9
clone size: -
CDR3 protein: CASSAATGGNTIYF
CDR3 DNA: TGTGCCAGCAGCGCTGCCACAGGGGGAAACACCATATATTTT

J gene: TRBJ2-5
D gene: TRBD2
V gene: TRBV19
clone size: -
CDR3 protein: CASSSLAGRETQYF
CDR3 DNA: TGTGCCAGTAGTAGCCTAGCGGGGCGGGAGACCCAGTACTTC

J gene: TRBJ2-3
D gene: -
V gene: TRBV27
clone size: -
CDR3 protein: CASSSAGEWDTQYF
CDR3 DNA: TGTGCCAGCAGTTCGGCAGGGGAGTGGGATACGCAGTATTTT